These 2 T cell receptor beta chains were sequenced from one sample in a study of blood T cell repertoires in COVID-19. TCRdb's copy holds only in-frame clones and misses some; the assay was immunoSEQ multiplex PCR. The sample shows around 160,000 clones, around 91% of them seen only once. Sequenced sample: peripheral blood. These receptors all stem from a man in his late teens or twenties with COVID-19, enrolled during active disease.

The chain employs TRBV2 and TRBJ2-5, with a possible D match to TRBD1 (6 bases). V was trimmed by 4 bases and J by 4 bases, leaving 13 bases between them. This CDR3 is 14 amino acids long. Germline CDR1 is SNHLY and CDR2 is FYNNEI. The CDR3 nucleotides read TGTGCCAGCAGTGGTCCAGGGGTGGGAGAGACCCAGTACTTC. Amino acids: CASSGPGVGETQYF.

The V call is TRBV13, the J call TRBJ2-5, with D maybe TRBD1 (5 bases). Germline CDR1 reads PRHDT; CDR2 reads FYEKMQ (reference sequence). CDR3 size: 16 residues. The germline V and J ends were trimmed by 0 bases and 5 bases, with 16 bases remaining between them. CDR3 bases: TGTGCCAGCAGCTTAGGGGATGTAGGGGAAGAGGAGACCCAGTACTTC. Translated: CASSLGDVGEEETQYF.